One and the same sample provided the 14 T cell receptor beta chains below, sequenced in a study of blood T cell repertoires in COVID-19. The protocol was immunoSEQ multiplex PCR, while the TCRdb copy is restricted to in-frame clones and leaves out a portion. The table has 95,000 to 110,000 clones, around four fifths seen once; the top ten hold 4.8%. Sequencing used peripheral blood. Every receptor here comes from a man between 60 and 75 years old with acute or convalescent COVID-19.

V and J are TRBV21-1 and TRBJ1-4; TRBD1 is the table's D call, not checked against the DNA. TRBV21-1 is a listed pseudogene. This CDR3 has 15 residues. This CDR3 is CASNLRTVSGEKLFF. Written as DNA, the CDR3 is TGTGCCAGCAACCTGAGGACAGTTTCTGGTGAAAAACTGTTTTTT.

This chain uses TRBV5-5 with TRBJ2-5; D might be TRBD2 (6 bases). This CDR3 spans 16 amino acids. The germline V gene has CDR1 SGHKS and CDR2 YYEKEE (reference sequence). V gave up 4 bases and J gave up 3 bases, with 19 bases separating them. The CDR3 DNA follows: TGTGCCAGCAGCCCTTCGACTAGTCGGGGAAAAGAGACCCAGTACTTC. Protein: CASSPSTSRGKETQYF.

The rearrangement links TRBV7-9 to TRBJ2-2, with a weak D call TRBD1 (6 bases). The CDR3 contains 15 residues. The V gene's germline CDR1 is SEHNR and CDR2 FQNEAQ (reference sequence). The V end was cut by 3 bases, the J end by 3 bases, with 11 bases between. For the CDR3, the DNA is TGTGCCAGCAGCTTCTTTACAGGGTACACCGGGGAGCTGTTTTTT. Translated, it gives CASSFFTGYTGELFF.

The chain combines TRBV5-6 with TRBJ2-7; the D gene is possibly TRBD1 (6 bases). V dropped 3 bases and J dropped 7 bases, with 14 bases sitting between them. Germline V gene sequence: CDR1 SGHDT, CDR2 YYEEEE. This CDR3 is 13 amino acids long. This CDR3 reads CASSSGHRREQYF. The CDR3 coding sequence is TGTGCCAGCAGCTCGGGACACCGTAGGGAGCAGTACTTC.

The chain has TRBV6-2 or TRBV6-3 and TRBJ1-2; a possible D gene is TRBD1 (5 bases). Germline assignment: CDR1 MNHEY and CDR2 SVGEGT. Trimming left V 2 bases short and J 4 bases short, with 14 bases between. This CDR3 region has 15 residues. The DNA of the CDR3 is TGTGCCAGCAGTTACGGGGGGACGACGTCCTATGGCTACACCTTC. Encoded protein: CASSYGGTTSYGYTF.

The chain is built from TRBV27 and TRBJ2-5; TRBD1 matches 9 bases. CDR3 length equals 17 residues. The V and J ends lost 3 bases and 0 bases, in that order; junction bases with no gene match: 8. The V gene's germline CDR1 is MNHEY and CDR2 SMNVEV (reference sequence). DNA of the CDR3: TGTGCCAGCAGTTTCCTCGGGACAGGGTCGTACCAAGAGACCCAGTACTTC. It yields the protein CASSFLGTGSYQETQYF.

In its sample, this clone was seen a few times. The chain uses TRBV7-9 and TRBJ2-3, with D possibly being TRBD1 (6 bases). Trimming left V 6 bases short and J 6 bases short, with 10 bases between. The CDR3 length is 12 residues. CDR1 is SEHNR and CDR2 is FQNEAQ in the germline V gene (reference sequence). For the CDR3, the DNA is TGTGCCAGCAGGCCACAGGGTGATACGCAGTATTTT. It encodes CASRPQGDTQYF.

Written as DNA, the CDR3 is TGTGCCAGCAGTTTGGGACTGTATGGCTACACCTTC. Residues: CASSLGLYGYTF. The chain is built from TRBV7-9 and TRBJ1-2, with D possibly matching TRBD1 (5 bases). Germline lookup yields CDR1 SEHNR and CDR2 FQNEAQ (reference sequence). V was shortened by 6 bases and J by 5 bases, with 10 bases between the two germline ends. CDR3 length: 12 amino acids.

This clone was observed a few times. The chain employs TRBV7-8 and TRBJ2-2, with TRBD2 as a possible D gene (5 bases). CDR3 length: 14 amino acids. Germline assignment: CDR1 SGHVS and CDR2 FQNEAQ. V was cut by 5 bases and J by 5 bases, with 12 bases left in between. The CDR3: CASSPRTVTGELFF. CDR3 coding DNA: TGTGCCAGCAGCCCTCGGACTGTGACCGGGGAGCTGTTTTTT.

The rearrangement joins TRBV3-1 (or the pseudogene TRBV3-2) to TRBJ1-1; D perhaps matches TRBD1 (6 bases). With 4 bases removed from V and 0 bases from J, the gap between germline ends came to 9 bases. The CDR3 has 14 amino acids. CDR1 is LGHDT and CDR2 is YNNKEL in the germline V gene (reference sequence). This CDR3 reads CASSLGAVNTEAFF. The CDR3 DNA follows: TGTGCCAGCAGCCTGGGGGCAGTGAACACTGAAGCTTTCTTT.

This chain uses TRBV7-6 with TRBJ1-6; 10 nucleotides match TRBD1. Germline V gene lookup returns CDR1 SGHVS and CDR2 FNYEAQ. The CDR3 sequence is 17 residues long. V was clipped by 0 bases and J by 10 bases; unmatched bases: 9. The CDR3 DNA reads TGTGCCAGCAGCTTAGCCCTGACAGGGGGCGAGGGGTCACCCCTCCACTTT. It codes for CASSLALTGGEGSPLHF.

The rearrangement links TRBV7-3 to TRBJ2-3; D gene unclear. CDR1 and CDR2 (germline): SGHTA, FQGTGA. Trimming stripped 8 bases from V and 4 bases from J, with 13 bases between. This CDR3 contains 13 residues. The CDR3 protein is CASCTGPADTQYF. The DNA of the CDR3 is TGTGCCAGCTGCACGGGTCCCGCAGATACGCAGTATTTT.

The genes are TRBV3-1 (or the pseudogene TRBV3-2) and TRBJ2-7, with 9 bases aligning to TRBD2. The ends lost 1 base at V and 1 base at J; junction bases unmatched: 2. The CDR3 has 15 residues. Germline assignment: CDR1 LGHDT and CDR2 YNNKEL (reference sequence). DNA for the CDR3: TGTGCCAGCAGCCAAGGGGCGGGAGGGTCCTACGAGCAGTACTTC. Protein sequence: CASSQGAGGSYEQYF.

The chain combines TRBV5-4 with TRBJ1-2, with 8 nucleotides matching TRBD1. The CDR3 sequence is 16 residues long. Germline CDR1 and CDR2: SGHNT and YYREEE (reference sequence). V dropped 4 bases and J dropped 4; count of bases not matched to a gene: 12. CDR3 DNA sequence: TGTGCCAGCAGCGCTAACCTCAGGGGGCGGGGCTATGGCTACACCTTC. Amino acids: CASSANLRGRGYGYTF.